This TCR beta chain was retrieved from a study of cytomegalovirus exposure and HLA in healthy donors. This CDR3 has 12 residues. CDR1 and CDR2 from the germline V gene are MDHEN and SYDVKM. Losses at the gene ends were 5 bases for V and 4 bases for J; bases not matched to a gene: 1. Of note for this clone: Its antigen is currently unknown.

The primer mix had 60 Vbeta and 13 Jbeta primers. TCRdb keeps only in-frame clones here, not all; method: immunoSEQ multiplex PCR. In all, the sample yields over 100,000 clones. General observations from the study: What a later analysis showed was that several of the most significant clusters appeared linked to common viral pathogens. A later analysis reportedly found that, within productive TCRs, an Asian-associated ancestry cluster had fewer N-insertions than the mean observed across the approximately 660 donors.

This sequence originates from a man between 18 and 35 years old in good health and CMV-seronegative. Sequenced input: PBMCs. This chain connects TRBV28 to TRBJ1-2; 7 nucleotides agree with TRBD1. CDR3 DNA sequence: TGTGCCAGCAGTGACAGGGTCTATGGCTACACCTTC. It encodes CASSDRVYGYTF.